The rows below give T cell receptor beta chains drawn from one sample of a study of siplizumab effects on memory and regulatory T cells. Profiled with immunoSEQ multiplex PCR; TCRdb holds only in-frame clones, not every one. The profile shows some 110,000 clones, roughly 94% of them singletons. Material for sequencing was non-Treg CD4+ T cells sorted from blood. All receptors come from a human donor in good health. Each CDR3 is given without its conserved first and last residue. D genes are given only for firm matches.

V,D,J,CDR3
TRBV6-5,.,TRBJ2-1,ASSRTTWDEQF
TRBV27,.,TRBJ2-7,ASSLYSVGYEQY
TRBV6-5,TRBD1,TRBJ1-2,ASSSFRGAGNYGYT
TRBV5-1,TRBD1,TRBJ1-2,ASSSPGQAGNC
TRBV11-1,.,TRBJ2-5,ASSLDQASPFRETQY
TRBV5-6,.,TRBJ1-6,ASSLVVQGTMISPLH
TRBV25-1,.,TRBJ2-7,ASSEGRATYEQY
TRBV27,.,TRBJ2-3,ASSLEGRGTDTQY
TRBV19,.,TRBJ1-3,ASSIAGHSGNTIY
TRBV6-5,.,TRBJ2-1,ASFRTPGRNEQF
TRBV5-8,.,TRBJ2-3,ASSYDWGSTDTQY
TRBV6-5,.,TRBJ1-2,ASTRREMEGYT
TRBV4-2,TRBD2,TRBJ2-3,ASSQEGAGGPDTQY
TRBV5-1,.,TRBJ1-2,ASSLGRQYDGYT
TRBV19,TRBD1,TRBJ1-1,ASWDRGKLGTEAF
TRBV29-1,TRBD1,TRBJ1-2,SVEGARQGTNYGYT
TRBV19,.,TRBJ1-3,ASKFDDSGNTIY
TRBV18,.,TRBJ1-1,ASSPISTGSNTEAF
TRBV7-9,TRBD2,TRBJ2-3,ASSLGGGLVDTQY
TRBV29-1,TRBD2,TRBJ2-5,TGVPSGGMTQY
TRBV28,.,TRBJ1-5,ASSLIGGRSNQPQH
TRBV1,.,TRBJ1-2,TSSPLGEGDGNYT
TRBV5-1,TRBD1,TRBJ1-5,ASSPGTGGGRQPQH
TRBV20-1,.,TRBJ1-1,SALTRGAF
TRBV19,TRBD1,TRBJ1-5,ASSIAGQGNQPQH
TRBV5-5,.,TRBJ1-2,ASSLLHPNYGYT
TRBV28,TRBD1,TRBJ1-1,ASTGTALNTEAF
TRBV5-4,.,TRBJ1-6,ASSLGRPGQGNSPLH
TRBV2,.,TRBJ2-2,ASRSGTANTGELF
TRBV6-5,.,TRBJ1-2,ASTPNGANYGYT
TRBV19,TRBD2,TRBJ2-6,ASSREAGANVLT
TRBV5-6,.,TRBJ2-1,ASSRDFYNEQF
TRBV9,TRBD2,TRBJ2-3,ASSVDFGTNTQY
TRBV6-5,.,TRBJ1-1,ASISPGNTEAF
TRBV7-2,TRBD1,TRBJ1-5,ASSSETGPNQPQH
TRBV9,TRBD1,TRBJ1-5,ASSVGQGLQPQH
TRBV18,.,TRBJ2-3,ASSPLSGQVSTDTQY
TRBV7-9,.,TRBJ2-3,ASSFAASSTDTQY
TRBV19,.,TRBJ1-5,ASSDGGLGQPQH
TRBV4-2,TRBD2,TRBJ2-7,ASSQGPVGAGGAYEQY
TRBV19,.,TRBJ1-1,ASSTGHANTEAF
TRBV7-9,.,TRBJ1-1,ASSQLRGLLVLTEAF